This TCR beta chain was identified in a study of cytomegalovirus exposure and HLA in healthy donors. Looking at the study overall: Early on, a data release was issued that held 65 million to 100 million unique TCRs from HLA-typed donors. Study-wide findings and caveats: Per a later analysis, HLA-associated TCR beta chains showed more clonal expansion than other, equally common TCR beta chains. Per a prior analysis, the majority of TCR beta V segments were productive roughly 87% or roughly 30% of the time.

V was shortened by 6 bases and J by 7 bases, with 22 bases between the two germline ends. The CDR3 loop spans 16 amino acids. Germline-derived CDR1 and CDR2 are SNHLY and FYNNEI. As concerns this clone: Its antigen is as yet unknown.

The PCR employed 60 Vbeta primers together with 13 Jbeta primers. Measured with immunoSEQ multiplex PCR; TCRdb has only the in-frame clones, and not every one. This table holds about 90,000 clones, roughly two thirds found once. Donors were nominally healthy when sampled, though unrecorded immune exposures were likely. The rearrangement links TRBV2 to TRBJ2-1; weak D call: TRBD2 (6 bases). The sample taken for sequencing was PBMCs. This clonotype was sampled from a woman aged 45-65 years in good health and CMV-seropositive. The CDR3 is CASSQSGEGVSNEQFF. In DNA form, the CDR3 reads TGTGCCAGCAGCCAGTCGGGGGAAGGGGTCTCGAATGAGCAGTTCTTC.